What follows is one T cell receptor beta chain and its context. These data are taken from a study of PD-1 blockade in mismatch repair-deficient tumors. Study as a whole: Enrolled about 2013-2016, patients had progressing, pretreated mismatch repair-deficient cancers of 11 to 13 types.

Sequencing used immunoSEQ multiplex PCR; TCRdb keeps in-frame clones, though not all of them. In the table there are 75,000 to 80,000 clones, 70% to 90% of which are singletons. Sequenced here: peripheral blood, sampled 44 weeks after starting pembrolizumab. This TCR derives from an adult with mismatch repair-deficient cancer.

The CDR3 region has the DNA TGTGCCTGGAGTAAAGGACTGGACACTGAAGCTTTCTTT. It translates to CAWSKGLDTEAFF. The rearrangement joins TRBV30 to TRBJ1-1; D uncertain. V shed 2 bases and J shed 3 bases, with 10 bases lying between them. CDR1 and CDR2 (germline): GTSNPN, SVGIG (reference sequence). CDR3 size: 13 residues.